The sequence of this TCR beta chain was determined in a study of cytomegalovirus exposure and HLA in healthy donors. Study overall: Early release data held about 85 million unique TCRs from HLA-typed donors.

Germline V gene data show CDR1 as SEHNR and CDR2 as FQNEAQ (reference sequence). V was clipped by 3 bases and J by 3 bases; unmatched bases: 6. The length of the CDR3 is 15 residues. PCR employed 60 Vbeta and 13 Jbeta primers. Data came from immunoSEQ multiplex PCR; TCRdb stores just in-frame clones and leaves some out. Of about 150,000 clones in the sample, roughly 80% are singletons; the top ten hold 1.3% to 1.5%. Findings of the study overall: A later analysis linked a missense variant in DCLRE1C to the trimming of TCR beta V and J genes. The study had only CMV serostatus as immune exposure information.

With respect to this clone: Its antigen is not identified.

The gene calls are TRBV7-9 and TRBJ1-2; TRBD1 matches 8 bases. Sequenced sample: PBMCs. This TCR came from a woman aged 30 to 39 in good health and CMV-seronegative. Written as DNA, the CDR3 is TGTGCCAGCAGCTTGACAGGGGCAGGGGACTATGGCTACACCTTC. Its protein is CASSLTGAGDYGYTF.